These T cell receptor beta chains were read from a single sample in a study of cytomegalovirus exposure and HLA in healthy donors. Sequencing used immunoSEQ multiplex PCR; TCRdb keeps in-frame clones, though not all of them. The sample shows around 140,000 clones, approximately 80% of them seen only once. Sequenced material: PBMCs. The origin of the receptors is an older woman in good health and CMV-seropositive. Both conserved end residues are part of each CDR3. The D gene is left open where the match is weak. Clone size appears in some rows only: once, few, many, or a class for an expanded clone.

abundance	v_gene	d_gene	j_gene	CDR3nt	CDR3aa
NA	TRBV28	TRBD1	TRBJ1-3	TGTGCCAGCAACCCGGACAGGTTTGGAAACACCATATATTTT	CASNPDRFGNTIYF
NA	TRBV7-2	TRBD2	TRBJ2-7	TGTGCCAGCAGCTTAGCGATGACTAGCGGGAAAGGCTACGAGCAGTACTTC	CASSLAMTSGKGYEQYF
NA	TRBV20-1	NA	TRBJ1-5	TGCAGCGCTAGTTCGGAGGAGCCCCAGCATTTT	CSASSEEPQHF
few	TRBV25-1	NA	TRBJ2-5	TGTGCCAGCAGCCTAGGCGGGACGCCTCAAGAGACCCAGTACTTC	CASSLGGTPQETQYF
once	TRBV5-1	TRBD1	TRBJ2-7	TGCGCCAGCAGCCCGGCGCGAGACAGGGGAACCTACGAGCAGTACTTC	CASSPARDRGTYEQYF
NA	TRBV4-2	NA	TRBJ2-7	TGTGCCAGCAGCCAAGACCCAGCGTCCGAGCAGTACTTC	CASSQDPASEQYF
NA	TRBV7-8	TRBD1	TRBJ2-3	TGTGCCAGCAGCTTGGACAGGGCTAGCACAGATACGCAGTATTTT	CASSLDRASTDTQYF
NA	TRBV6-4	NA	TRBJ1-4	TGTGCCAGCACGGTGGGGGGTGGTGAAAAACTGTTTTTT	CASTVGGGEKLFF
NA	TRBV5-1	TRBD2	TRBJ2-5	TGCGCCAGCAGTGTAGCGGGAAGTGGAGAGACCCAGTACTTC	CASSVAGSGETQYF
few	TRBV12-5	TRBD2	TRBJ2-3	TGTGCTAGTGGACCCAGACTAGGGAGGGTATTTACAGATACGCAGTATTTT	CASGPRLGRVFTDTQYF
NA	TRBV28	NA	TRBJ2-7	TGTGCCAGCAGTTTAGGGGGCACGAGCGACGAGCAGTACTTC	CASSLGGTSDEQYF
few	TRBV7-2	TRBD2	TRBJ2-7	TGTGCCAGCAGCCCGGCTACTAGCGGGAGGGCCATATACGAGCAGTACTTC	CASSPATSGRAIYEQYF
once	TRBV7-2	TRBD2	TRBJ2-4	TGTGCCAGCAGCTTAGCCACGGGACTAGCGGGAGATCGAAACATTCAGTACTTC	CASSLATGLAGDRNIQYF
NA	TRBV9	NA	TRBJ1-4	TGTGCCAGCAGCCCCAGGTCCGGACGGACTCCGAATGAAAAACTGTTTTTT	CASSPRSGRTPNEKLFF
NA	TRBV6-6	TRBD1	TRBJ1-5	TGTGCCACCCGAGACAGGGGGAATCAGCCCCAGCATTTT	CATRDRGNQPQHF
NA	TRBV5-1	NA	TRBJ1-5	TGCGCCAGCAGCCCCGGCAGCGCGGATAGCAATCAGCCCCGGCATTTT	CASSPGSADSNQPRHF
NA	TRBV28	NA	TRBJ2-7	TGTGCCAGCATCTCCCCATTCGATGGGAGAACCTACGAGCAGTACTTC	CASISPFDGRTYEQYF
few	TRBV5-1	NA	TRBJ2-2	TGCGCCAGCAGCTTGGGCGCACAGGGTTTAAACACCGGGGAGCTGTTTTTT	CASSLGAQGLNTGELFF
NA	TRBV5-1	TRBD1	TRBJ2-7	TGCGCCAGCCGAAGACAGGGTGTAGCCTACGAGCAGTACTTC	CASRRQGVAYEQYF
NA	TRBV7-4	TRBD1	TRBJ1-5	TGTGCCAGCAGCTTAGAGGGACAGGGGGAAAATCAGCCCCAGCATTTT	CASSLEGQGENQPQHF
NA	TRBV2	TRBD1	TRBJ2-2	TGTGCCAGCAGTGTCAAACAGGGGAGCGGGGAGCTGTTTTTT	CASSVKQGSGELFF
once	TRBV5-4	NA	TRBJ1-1	TGTGCCAGCAGCTCAGCGCAGCGGGGCCAGAACACTGAAGCTTTCTTT	CASSSAQRGQNTEAFF
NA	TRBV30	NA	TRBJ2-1	TGTGCCTGGAGTGTACTTGGGACTGCCTACAATGAGCAGTTCTTC	CAWSVLGTAYNEQFF
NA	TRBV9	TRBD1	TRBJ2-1	TGTGCCAGCAGCCCAACCGGGACAGGGGTCCACAATGAGCAGTTCTTC	CASSPTGTGVHNEQFF
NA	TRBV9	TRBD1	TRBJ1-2	TGTGCCAGCAGCGTAGGTTCCAGGGGGCGCGCCGAGGGCTACACCTTC	CASSVGSRGRAEGYTF
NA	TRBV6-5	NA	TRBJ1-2	TGTGCCAGCAGTTACTCAGGGGACTATGGCTACACCTTC	CASSYSGDYGYTF
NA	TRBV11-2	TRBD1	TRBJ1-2	TGTGCCAGCAGCTTTACAGGGGCAGGGGCAGGCTACACCTTC	CASSFTGAGAGYTF
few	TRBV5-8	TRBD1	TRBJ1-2	TGTGCCAGCAGCCTACGACAGGGGAAGAATGGCTACACCTTC	CASSLRQGKNGYTF
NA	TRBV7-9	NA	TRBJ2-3	TGTGCCAGCAGCTTGCCTCACGGGTCTAGCACAGATACGCAGTATTTT	CASSLPHGSSTDTQYF
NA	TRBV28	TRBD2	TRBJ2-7	TGTGCCAGCAGGGGGACTAGCGTGACCGAGCAGTACTTC	CASRGTSVTEQYF
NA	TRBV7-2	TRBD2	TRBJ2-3	TGTGCCAGCAGCTTACTAGCGGGAGTGAGCACAGATACGCAGTATTTT	CASSLLAGVSTDTQYF
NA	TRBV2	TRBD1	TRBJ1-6	TGTGCCAGCAGTGAGTTAAGGACAGGGTTTTCGAATTCACCCCTCCACTTT	CASSELRTGFSNSPLHF
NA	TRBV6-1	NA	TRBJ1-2	TGTGCCAGCAGTCCGCCGACAGAGAATGGCTACACCTTC	CASSPPTENGYTF
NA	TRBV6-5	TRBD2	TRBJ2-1	TGTGCCAGCAGTTGGAGCGGGAGGGCCTCCTACAATGAGCAGTTCTTC	CASSWSGRASYNEQFF
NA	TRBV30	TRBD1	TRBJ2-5	TGTGCCTGGAGTGACAGGGGTAGGGAGACCCAGTACTTC	CAWSDRGRETQYF
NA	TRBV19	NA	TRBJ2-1	TGTGCCAGTAGTATAGCGGGGGACAATGAGCAGTTCTTC	CASSIAGDNEQFF
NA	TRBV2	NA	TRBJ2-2	TGTGCCAGCGTGTCAGGTCCGAACACCGGGGAGCTGTTTTTT	CASVSGPNTGELFF
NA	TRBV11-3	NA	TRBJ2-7	TGTGCCAGCAGCTTACCGCGAGGGGAGCAGTACTTC	CASSLPRGEQYF
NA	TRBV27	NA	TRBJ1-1	TGTGCCAGCAGGAGGCACACTGAAGCTTTCTTT	CASRRHTEAFF
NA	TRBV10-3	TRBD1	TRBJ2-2	TGTGCCGTGCTCCGGGACAGCGACACCGGGGAGCTGTTTTTT	CAVLRDSDTGELFF
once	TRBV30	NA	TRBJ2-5	TGTGCCTGGAGTGACTACGCGGGGACCCAGTACTTC	CAWSDYAGTQYF
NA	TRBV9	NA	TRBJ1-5	TGTGCCAGCAGCGTAGCTTGGCAGAGCAATCAGCCCCAGCATTTT	CASSVAWQSNQPQHF